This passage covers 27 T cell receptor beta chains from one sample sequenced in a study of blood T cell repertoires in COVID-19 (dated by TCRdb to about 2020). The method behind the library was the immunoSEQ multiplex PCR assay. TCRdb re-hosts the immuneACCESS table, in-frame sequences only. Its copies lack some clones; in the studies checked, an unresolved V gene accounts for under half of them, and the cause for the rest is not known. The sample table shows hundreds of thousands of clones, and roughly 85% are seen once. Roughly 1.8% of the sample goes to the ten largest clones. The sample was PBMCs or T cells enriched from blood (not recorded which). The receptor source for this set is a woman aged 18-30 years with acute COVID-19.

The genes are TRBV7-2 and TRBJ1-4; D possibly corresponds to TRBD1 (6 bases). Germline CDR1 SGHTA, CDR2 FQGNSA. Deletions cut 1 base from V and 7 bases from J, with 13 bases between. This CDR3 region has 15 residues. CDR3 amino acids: CASSLVGGAIEKLFF. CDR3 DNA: TGTGCCAGCAGCTTAGTTGGGGGGGCTATTGAAAAACTGTTTTTT.

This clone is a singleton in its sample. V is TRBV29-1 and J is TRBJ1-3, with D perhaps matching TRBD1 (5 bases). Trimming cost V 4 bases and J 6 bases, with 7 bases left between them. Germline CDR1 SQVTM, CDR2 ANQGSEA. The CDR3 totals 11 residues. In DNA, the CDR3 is TGCAGCGTTGGGGGCTCAAACACCATATATTTT. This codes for CSVGGSNTIYF.

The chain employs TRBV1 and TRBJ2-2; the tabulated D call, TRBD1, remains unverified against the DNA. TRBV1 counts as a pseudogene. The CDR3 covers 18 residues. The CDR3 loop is CTSSQDLEGQGQTGELFF. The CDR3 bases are TGCACCAGCAGCCAAGATCTCGAAGGACAGGGCCAGACCGGGGAGCTGTTTTTT.

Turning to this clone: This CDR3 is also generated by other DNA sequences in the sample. The CDR3 nucleotides are TGTGCCAGCAGCCCCGGGACAGGGAGCAATCAGCCCCAGCATTTT. It translates to CASSPGTGSNQPQHF. V usage is TRBV9 and J usage is TRBJ1-5, with 9 bases matching TRBD1. Germline assignment: CDR1 SGDLS and CDR2 YYNGEE. The CDR3 extends over 15 amino acids. Trimming cost V 4 bases and J 1 base; bases outside gene matches: 3.

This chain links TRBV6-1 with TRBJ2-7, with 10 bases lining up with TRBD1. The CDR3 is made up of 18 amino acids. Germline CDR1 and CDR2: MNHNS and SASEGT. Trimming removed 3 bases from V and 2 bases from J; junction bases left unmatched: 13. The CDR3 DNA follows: TGTGCCAGCAGTGACCTCCTCCCGGGACAGGGGTCCCCCTACGAGCAGTACTTC. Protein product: CASSDLLPGQGSPYEQYF.

CDR3 residues: CASSQSLRSTGGGEKLFF. The CDR3 nucleotides read TGCGCCAGCAGCCAGTCTTTGAGGAGCACAGGGGGTGGAGAAAAACTGTTTTTT. The chain links TRBV4-1 to TRBJ1-4; TRBD1 aligns across 8 bases. Germline V gene data show CDR1 as MGHRA and CDR2 as YSYEKL. With V trimmed by 3 bases and J by 8 bases, 17 bases remained unmatched. The CDR3 has 18 amino acids.

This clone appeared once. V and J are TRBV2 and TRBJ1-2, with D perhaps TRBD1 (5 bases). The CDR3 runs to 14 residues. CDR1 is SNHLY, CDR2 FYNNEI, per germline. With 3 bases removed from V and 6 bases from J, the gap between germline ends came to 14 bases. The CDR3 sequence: CASSDEASGDGYTF. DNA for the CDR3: TGTGCCAGCAGTGACGAAGCGTCGGGGGATGGCTACACCTTC.

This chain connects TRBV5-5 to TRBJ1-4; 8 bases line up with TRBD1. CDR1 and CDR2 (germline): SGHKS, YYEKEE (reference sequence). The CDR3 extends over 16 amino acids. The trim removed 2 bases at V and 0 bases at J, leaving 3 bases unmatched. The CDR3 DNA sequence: TGTGCCAGCAGCTTCCGGACAGGGTCAACTAATGAAAAACTGTTTTTT. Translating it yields CASSFRTGSTNEKLFF.

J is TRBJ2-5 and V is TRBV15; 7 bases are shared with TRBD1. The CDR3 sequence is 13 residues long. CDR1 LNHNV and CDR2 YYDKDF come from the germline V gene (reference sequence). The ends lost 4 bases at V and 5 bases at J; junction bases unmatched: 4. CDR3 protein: CATSKNRGETQYF. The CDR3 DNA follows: TGTGCCACCAGCAAAAACAGGGGTGAGACCCAGTACTTC. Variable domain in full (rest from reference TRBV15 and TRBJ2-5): DAMVIQNPRYQVTQFGKPVTLSCSQTLNHNVMYWYQQKSSQAPKLLFHYYDKDFNNEADTPDNFQSRRPNTSFCFLDIRSPGLGDTAMYLCATSKNRGETQYFGPGTRLLVL.

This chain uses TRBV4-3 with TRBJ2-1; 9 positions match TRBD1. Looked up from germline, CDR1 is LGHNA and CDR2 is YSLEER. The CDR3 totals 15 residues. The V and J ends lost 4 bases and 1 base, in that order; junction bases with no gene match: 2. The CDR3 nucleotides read TGCGCCAGCAGCCCCGACAGGGGGTCCTACAATGAGCAGTTCTTC. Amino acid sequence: CASSPDRGSYNEQFF.

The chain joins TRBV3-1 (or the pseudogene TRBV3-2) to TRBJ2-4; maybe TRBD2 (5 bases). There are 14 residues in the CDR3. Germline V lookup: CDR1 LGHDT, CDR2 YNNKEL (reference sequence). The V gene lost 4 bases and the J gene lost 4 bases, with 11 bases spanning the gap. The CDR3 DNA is TGTGCCAGCAGCCCCCCCGGACTGAAAAACATTCAGTACTTC. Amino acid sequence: CASSPPGLKNIQYF.

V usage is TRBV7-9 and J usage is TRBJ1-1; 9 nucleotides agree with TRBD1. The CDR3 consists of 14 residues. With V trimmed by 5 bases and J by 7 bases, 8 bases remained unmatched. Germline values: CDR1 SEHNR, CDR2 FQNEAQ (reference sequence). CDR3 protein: CASSTSQGANEAFF. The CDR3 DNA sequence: TGTGCCAGCAGCACCTCACAGGGGGCGAATGAAGCTTTCTTT.

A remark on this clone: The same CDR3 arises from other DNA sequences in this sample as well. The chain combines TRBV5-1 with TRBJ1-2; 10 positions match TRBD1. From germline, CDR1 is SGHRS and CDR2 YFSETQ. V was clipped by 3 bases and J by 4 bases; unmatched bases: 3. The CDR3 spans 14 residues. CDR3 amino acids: CASSWGTGAYGYTF. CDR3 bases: TGCGCCAGCAGCTGGGGGACAGGGGCCTATGGCTACACCTTC.

CDR3 in DNA: TGTGCCAGCAGCCATTCCCGCTTGGACATCTTAAGAAAAAACATTCAGTACTTC. It translates to CASSHSRLDILRKNIQYF. The chain employs TRBV16 and TRBJ2-4; weak D call: TRBD1 (5 bases). The CDR3 is made up of 18 amino acids. Germline V gene lookup returns CDR1 KGHSY and CDR2 FQNENV. Trimming stripped 3 bases from V and 4 bases from J, with 22 bases between.

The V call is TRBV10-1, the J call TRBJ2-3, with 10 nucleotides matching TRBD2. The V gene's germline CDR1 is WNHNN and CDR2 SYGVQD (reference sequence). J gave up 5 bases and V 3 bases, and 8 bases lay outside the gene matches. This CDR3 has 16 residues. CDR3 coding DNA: TGCGCCAGCAGTGATTCCTCGGGACTAGCGTTAGATACGCAGTATTTT. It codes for CASSDSSGLALDTQYF.

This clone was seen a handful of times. The CDR3 is CASSPGGDTGELFF. The CDR3 DNA sequence: TGTGCCAGCAGTCCGGGGGGCGACACCGGGGAGCTGTTTTTT. The rearrangement links TRBV6-4 to TRBJ2-2, with D tentatively TRBD2 (7 bases). V lost 5 bases to trimming and J lost 3 bases, with 10 bases between them. Germline CDR1 reads MRHNA; CDR2 reads SNTAGT. CDR3 size: 14 residues.

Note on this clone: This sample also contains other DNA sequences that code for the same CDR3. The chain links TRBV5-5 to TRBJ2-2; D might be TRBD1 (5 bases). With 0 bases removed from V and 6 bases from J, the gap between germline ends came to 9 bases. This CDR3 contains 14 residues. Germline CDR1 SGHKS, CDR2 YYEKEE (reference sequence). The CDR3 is CASSLAGWAGELFF. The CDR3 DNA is TGTGCCAGCAGCTTGGCAGGGTGGGCCGGGGAGCTGTTTTTT.

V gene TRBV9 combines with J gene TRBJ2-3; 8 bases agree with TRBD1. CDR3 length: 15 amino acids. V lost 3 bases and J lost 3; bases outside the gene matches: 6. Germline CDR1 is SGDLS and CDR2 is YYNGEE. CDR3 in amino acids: CASSAPGQETDTQYF. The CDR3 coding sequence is TGTGCCAGCAGCGCCCCGGGACAGGAGACAGATACGCAGTATTTT.

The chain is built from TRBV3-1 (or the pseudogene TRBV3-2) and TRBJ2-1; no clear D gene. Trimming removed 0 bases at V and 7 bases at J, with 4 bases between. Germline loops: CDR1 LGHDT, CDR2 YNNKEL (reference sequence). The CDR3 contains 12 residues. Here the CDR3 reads CASSQDQNEQFF. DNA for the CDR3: TGTGCCAGCAGCCAAGATCAGAATGAGCAGTTCTTC.

CDR3 region: CASSVAYSPNYGYTF. The CDR3 region has the DNA TGTGCCAGCAGCGTAGCTTACAGCCCTAACTATGGCTACACCTTC. This sequence joins TRBV9 and TRBJ1-2, with no clear D. The CDR3 length is 15 residues. Germline V gene data show CDR1 as SGDLS and CDR2 as YYNGEE. V was clipped by 0 bases and J by 0 bases, with 9 bases between them.

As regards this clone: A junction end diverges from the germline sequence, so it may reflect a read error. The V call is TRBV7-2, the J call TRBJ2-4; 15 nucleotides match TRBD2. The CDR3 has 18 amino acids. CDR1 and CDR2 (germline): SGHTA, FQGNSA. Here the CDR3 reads CASSRWRTSGRATNIQYF. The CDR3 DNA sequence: TGTGCCAGCAGCCGCTGGCGGACTAGCGGGAGGGCCACAAACATTCAGTACTTC.

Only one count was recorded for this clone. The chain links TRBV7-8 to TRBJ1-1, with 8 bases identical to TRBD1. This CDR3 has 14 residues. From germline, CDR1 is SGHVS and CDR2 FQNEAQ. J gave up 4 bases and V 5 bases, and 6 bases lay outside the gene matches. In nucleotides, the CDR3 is TGTGCCAGCAGCAGTGACAGGGGTTCCACTGAAGCTTTCTTT. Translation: CASSSDRGSTEAFF.

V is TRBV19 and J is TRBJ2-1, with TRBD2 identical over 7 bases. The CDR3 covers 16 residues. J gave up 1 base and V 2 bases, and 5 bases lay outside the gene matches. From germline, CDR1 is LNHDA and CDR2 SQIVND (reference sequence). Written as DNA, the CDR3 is TGTGCCAGTAGTATATCCTTACTAGCGTCCTACAATGAGCAGTTCTTC. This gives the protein CASSISLLASYNEQFF. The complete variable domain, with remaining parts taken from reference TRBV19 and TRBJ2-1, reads DGGITQSPKYLFRKEGQNVTLSCEQNLNHDAMYWYRQDPGQGLRLIYYSQIVNDFQKGDIAEGYSVSREKKESFPLTVTSAQKNPTAFYLCASSISLLASYNEQFFGPGTRLTVL.

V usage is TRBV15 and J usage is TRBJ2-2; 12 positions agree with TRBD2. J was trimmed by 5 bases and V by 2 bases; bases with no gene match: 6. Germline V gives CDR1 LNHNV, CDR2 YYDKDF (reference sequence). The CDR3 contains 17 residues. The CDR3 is CATSRLPGLAGTGELFF. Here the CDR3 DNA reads TGTGCCACCAGCAGATTACCTGGACTAGCGGGAACCGGGGAGCTGTTTTTT.

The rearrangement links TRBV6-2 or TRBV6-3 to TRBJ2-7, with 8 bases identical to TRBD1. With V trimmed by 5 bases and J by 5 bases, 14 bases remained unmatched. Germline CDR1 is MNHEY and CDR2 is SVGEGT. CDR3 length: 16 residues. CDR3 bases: TGTGCCAGCAGTGATCACGGCTGGACAGGGATCGACGAGCAGTACTTC. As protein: CASSDHGWTGIDEQYF.

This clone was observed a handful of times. The DNA for the CDR3 is TGTGCCAGCGGGAGAGGCTACAATGAGCAGTTCTTC. Protein product: CASGRGYNEQFF. The chain employs TRBV27 and TRBJ2-1; possible D gene TRBD2, 5 bases. Germline V gene sequence: CDR1 MNHEY, CDR2 SMNVEV (reference sequence). CDR3 length equals 12 residues. The ends were cut back, 8 bases at V and 3 bases at J, with 8 bases in the middle.

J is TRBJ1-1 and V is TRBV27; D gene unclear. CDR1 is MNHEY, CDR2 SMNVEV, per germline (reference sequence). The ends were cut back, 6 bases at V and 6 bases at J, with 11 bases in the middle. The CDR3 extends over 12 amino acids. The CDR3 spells CASSQAGAEAFF. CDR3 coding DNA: TGTGCCAGCAGCCAAGCAGGCGCTGAAGCTTTCTTT.